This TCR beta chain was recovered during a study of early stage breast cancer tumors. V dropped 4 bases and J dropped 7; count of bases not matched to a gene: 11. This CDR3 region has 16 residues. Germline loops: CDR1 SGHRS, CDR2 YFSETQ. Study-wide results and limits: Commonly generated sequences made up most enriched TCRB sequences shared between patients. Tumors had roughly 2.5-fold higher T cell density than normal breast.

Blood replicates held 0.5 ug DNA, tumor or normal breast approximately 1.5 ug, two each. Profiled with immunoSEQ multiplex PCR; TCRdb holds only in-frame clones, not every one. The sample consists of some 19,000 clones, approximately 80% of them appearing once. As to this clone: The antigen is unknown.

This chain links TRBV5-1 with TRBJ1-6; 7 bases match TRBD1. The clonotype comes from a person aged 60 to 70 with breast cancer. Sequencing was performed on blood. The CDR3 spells CASSQFQQGSNSPLHF. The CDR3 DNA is TGCGCCAGCAGCCAATTCCAACAGGGGTCCAATTCACCCCTCCACTTT.